This TCR beta chain was sequenced in a study of cytomegalovirus exposure and HLA in healthy donors. The overall study: Unique TCRs from HLA-typed donors, around 79 million of them, were held in an early data release. Study-wide results and caveats: Later analysis placed DRB1 highest and HLA-C lowest in TCR association rates, which differed by HLA locus.

The study ran its PCR with 60 Vbeta and 13 Jbeta primers. Sequenced by immunoSEQ multiplex PCR; TCRdb stores in-frame clones only, minus some. The table includes 100,000 to 150,000 clones, 60% to 85% detected once. Everyone who donated was a healthy bone marrow donor. Nominally healthy donors provided the samples, though records likely missed some immune exposures. Of note for this clone: Its antigen is currently unknown.

Germline V gene lookup returns CDR1 SGHTA and CDR2 FQGNSA. V dropped 3 bases and J dropped 3 bases, with 6 bases sitting between them. CDR3 length equals 13 residues. The TCR sequence derives from a female donor in good health and CMV-seronegative. The rearrangement joins TRBV7-2 to TRBJ2-1; D uncertain. Sequencing was done on a sample of PBMCs. DNA of the CDR3: TGTGCCAGCAGCTTGTCCAGCTACAATGAGCAGTTCTTC. It translates to CASSLSSYNEQFF.